This T cell receptor (beta chain) was captured in a study of blood T cell repertoires in COVID-19. Turning to the study itself: Collection of acute and convalescent COVID-19 samples took place in the United States, Italy and Spain. PBMCs, B-cell-depleted T cells, or T cells were the source of the cDNA or gDNA that made up the material.

In the original processing: Reference gene primers were amplified, and this amplification served to estimate nucleated cell counts. This table comes from immunoSEQ multiplex PCR, and its TCRdb copy is limited to in-frame clones, with some not included. That table is the source of V, J and clone size, and D and trimming were worked out from the DNA. The repertoire holds under 130,000 clones, 70% to 90% seen once, with approximately 3.1% in the top ten. Deletions cut 2 bases from V and 4 bases from J, with 11 bases between. CDR1 is MNHNY and CDR2 is SVGAGI in the germline V gene (reference sequence). This CDR3 is 14 amino acids long.

Sequencing was done on a sample of peripheral blood. This receptor was obtained from a man aged 50 to 59 in a cohort sampled during active COVID-19. V gene TRBV6-6 combines with J gene TRBJ1-2; the D gene is possibly TRBD1 (6 bases). In nucleotides, the CDR3 is TGTGCCAGCAGTTACAGCGGGGGCGTCTATGGCTACACCTTC. This sequence encodes CASSYSGGVYGYTF.